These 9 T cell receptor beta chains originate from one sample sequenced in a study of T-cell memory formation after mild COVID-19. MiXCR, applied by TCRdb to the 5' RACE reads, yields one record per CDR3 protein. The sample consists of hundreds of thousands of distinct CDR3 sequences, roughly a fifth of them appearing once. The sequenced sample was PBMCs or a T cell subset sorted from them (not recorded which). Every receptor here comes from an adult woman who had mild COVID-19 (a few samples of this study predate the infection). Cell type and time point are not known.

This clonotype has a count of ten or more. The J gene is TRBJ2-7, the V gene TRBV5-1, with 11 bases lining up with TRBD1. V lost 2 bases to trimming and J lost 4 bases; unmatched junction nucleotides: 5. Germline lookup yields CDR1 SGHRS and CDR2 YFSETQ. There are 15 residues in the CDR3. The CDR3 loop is CASSFTDRGPYEQYF. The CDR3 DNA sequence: TGCGCCAGCAGCTTTACGGACAGGGGGCCGTACGAGCAGTACTTC.

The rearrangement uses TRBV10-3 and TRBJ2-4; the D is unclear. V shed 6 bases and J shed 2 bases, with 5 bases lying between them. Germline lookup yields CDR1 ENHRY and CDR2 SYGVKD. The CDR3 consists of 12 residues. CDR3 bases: TGTGCCATCAGCAACCCCAAAAACATTCAGTACTTC. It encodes CAISNPKNIQYF.

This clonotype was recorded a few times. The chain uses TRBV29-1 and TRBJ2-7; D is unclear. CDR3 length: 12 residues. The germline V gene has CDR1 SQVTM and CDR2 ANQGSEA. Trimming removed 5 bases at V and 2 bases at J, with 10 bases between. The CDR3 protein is CSVILTTYEQYF. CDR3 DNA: TGCAGCGTTATACTCACCACCTACGAGCAGTACTTC.

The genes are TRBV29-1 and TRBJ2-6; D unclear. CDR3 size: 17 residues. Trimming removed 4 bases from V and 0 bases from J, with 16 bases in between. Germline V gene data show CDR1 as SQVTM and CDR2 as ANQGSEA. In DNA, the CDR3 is TGCAGCGTTGCTATCGCGCGCAGGTCCTCTGGGGCCAACGTCCTGACTTTC. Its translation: CSVAIARRSSGANVLTF. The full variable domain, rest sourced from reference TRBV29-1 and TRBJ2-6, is SAVISQKPSRDICQRGTSLTIQCQVDSQVTMMFWYRQQPGQSLTLIATANQGSEATYESGFVIDKFPISRPNLTFSTLTVSNMSPEDSSIYLCSVAIARRSSGANVLTFGAGSRLTVL.

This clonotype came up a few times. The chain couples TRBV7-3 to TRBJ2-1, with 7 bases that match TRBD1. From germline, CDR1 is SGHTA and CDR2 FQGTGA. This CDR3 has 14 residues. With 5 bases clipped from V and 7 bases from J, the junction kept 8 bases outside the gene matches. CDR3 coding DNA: TGTGCCAGCAGCCTGACAGGGAAAATGAATGAGCAGTTCTTC. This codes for CASSLTGKMNEQFF.

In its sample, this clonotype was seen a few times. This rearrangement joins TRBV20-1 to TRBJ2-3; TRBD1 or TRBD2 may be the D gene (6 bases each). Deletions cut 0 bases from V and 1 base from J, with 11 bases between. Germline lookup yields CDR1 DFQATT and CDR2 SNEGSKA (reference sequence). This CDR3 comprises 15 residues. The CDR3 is CSAREGGYRTDTQYF. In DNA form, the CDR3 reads TGCAGTGCTAGAGAGGGGGGCTACCGCACAGATACGCAGTATTTT.

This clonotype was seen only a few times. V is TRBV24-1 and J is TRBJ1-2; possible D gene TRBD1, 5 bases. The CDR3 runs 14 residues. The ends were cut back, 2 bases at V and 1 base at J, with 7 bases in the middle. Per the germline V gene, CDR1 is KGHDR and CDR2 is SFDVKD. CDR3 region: CATSDSDNNYGYTF. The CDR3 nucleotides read TGTGCCACCAGTGATTCGGACAATAACTATGGCTACACCTTC.

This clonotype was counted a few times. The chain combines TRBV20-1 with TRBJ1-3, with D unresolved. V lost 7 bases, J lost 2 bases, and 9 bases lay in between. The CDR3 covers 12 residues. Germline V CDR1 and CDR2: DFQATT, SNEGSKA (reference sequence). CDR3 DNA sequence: TGCAGTGGTGAAGGGCCTGGAAACACCATATATTTT. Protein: CSGEGPGNTIYF.

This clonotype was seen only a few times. The CDR3 DNA is TGCGCCAGCAGCCAAGATTATAACAACTATGGCTACACCTTC. Translated: CASSQDYNNYGYTF. The rearrangement joins TRBV4-1 to TRBJ1-2; D remains ambiguous. V dropped 0 bases and J dropped 2 bases, with 7 bases sitting between them. The CDR3 spans 14 residues. CDR1 and CDR2 from the germline V gene are MGHRA and YSYEKL.